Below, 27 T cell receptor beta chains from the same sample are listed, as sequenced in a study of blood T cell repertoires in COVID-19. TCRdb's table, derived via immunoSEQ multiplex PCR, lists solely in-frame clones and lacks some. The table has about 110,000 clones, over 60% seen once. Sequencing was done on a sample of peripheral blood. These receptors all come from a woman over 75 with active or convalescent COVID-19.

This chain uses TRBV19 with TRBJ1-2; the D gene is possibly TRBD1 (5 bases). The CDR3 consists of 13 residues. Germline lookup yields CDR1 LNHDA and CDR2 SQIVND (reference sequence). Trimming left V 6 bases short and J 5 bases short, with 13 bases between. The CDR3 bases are TGTGCCAGTAGCCGGGGGGGATCTTATGGCTACACCTTC. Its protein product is CASSRGGSYGYTF.

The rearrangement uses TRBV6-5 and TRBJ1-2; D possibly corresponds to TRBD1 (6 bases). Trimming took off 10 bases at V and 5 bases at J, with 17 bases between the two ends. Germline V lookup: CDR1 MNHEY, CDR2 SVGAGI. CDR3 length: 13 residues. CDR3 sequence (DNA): TGTGCCACAGAAGGGGGGGGGACTTATGGCTACACCTTC. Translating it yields CATEGGGTYGYTF.

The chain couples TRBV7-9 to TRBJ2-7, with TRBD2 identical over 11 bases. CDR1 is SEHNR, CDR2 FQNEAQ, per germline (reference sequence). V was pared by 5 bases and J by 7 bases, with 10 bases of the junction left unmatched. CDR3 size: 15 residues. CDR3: CASSVSGRAPWEQYF. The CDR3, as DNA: TGTGCCAGCAGCGTTAGCGGGAGGGCCCCTTGGGAGCAGTACTTC.

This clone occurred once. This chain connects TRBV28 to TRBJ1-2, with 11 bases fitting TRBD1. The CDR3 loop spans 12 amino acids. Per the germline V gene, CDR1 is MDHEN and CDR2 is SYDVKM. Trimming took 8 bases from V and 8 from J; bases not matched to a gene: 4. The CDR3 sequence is CASWTGGGGYTF. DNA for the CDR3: TGTGCCAGCTGGACAGGGGGCGGAGGCTACACCTTC.

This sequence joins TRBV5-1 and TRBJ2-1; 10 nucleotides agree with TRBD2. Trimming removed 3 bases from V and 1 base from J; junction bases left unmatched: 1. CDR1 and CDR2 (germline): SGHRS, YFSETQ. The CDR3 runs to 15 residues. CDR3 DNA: TGCGCCAGCAGCTCGACTAGCGGGTCCTACAATGAGCAGTTCTTC. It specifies CASSSTSGSYNEQFF.

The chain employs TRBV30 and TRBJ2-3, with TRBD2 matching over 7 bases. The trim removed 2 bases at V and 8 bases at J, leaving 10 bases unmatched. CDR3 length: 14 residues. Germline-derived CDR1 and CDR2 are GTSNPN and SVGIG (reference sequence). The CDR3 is CAWSYSGASGTQYF. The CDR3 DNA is TGTGCCTGGAGTTACTCTGGGGCTAGCGGTACGCAGTATTTT.

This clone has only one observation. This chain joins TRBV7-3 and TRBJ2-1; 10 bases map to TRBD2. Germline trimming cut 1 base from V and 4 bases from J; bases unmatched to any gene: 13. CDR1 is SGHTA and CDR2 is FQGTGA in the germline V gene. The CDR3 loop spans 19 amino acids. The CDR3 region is CASSLRWGAGGPGYNEQFF. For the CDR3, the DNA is TGTGCCAGCAGCTTAAGGTGGGGAGCGGGAGGGCCGGGGTACAATGAGCAGTTCTTC.

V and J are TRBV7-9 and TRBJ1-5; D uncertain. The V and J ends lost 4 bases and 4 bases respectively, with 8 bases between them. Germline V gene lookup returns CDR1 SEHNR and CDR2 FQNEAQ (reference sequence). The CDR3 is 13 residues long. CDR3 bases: TGTGCCAGCAGCTACGACGGGAATCAGCCCCAGCATTTT. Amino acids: CASSYDGNQPQHF.

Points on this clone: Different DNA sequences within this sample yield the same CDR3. Here the CDR3 reads CASSDRGQPQHF. DNA for the CDR3: TGTGCCAGCAGTGATCGAGGTCAGCCCCAGCATTTT. The J gene is TRBJ1-5, the V gene TRBV2; D gene ambiguous. CDR1 and CDR2 (germline): SNHLY, FYNNEI. The CDR3 has 12 amino acids. V was pared by 3 bases and J by 6 bases, with 6 bases between.

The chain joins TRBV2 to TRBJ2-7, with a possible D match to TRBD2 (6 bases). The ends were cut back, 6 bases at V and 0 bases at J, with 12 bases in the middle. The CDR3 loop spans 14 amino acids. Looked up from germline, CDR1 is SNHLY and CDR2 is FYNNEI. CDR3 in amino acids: CASSRDLSSYEQYF. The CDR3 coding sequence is TGTGCCAGCAGCCGGGACTTAAGCTCCTACGAGCAGTACTTC.

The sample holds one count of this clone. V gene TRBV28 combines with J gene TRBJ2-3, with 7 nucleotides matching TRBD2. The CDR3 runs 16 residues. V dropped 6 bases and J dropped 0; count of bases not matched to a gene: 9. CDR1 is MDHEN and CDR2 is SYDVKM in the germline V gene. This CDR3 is CASSSRFSGSTDTQYF. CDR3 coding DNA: TGTGCCAGCAGCTCTCGCTTTAGCGGGAGCACAGATACGCAGTATTTT. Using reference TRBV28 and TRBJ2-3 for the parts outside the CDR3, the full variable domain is DVKVTQSSRYLVKRTGEKVFLECVQDMDHENMFWYRQDPGLGLRLIYFSYDVKMKEKGDIPEGYSVSREKKERFSLILESASTNQTSMYLCASSSRFSGSTDTQYFGPGTRLTVL.

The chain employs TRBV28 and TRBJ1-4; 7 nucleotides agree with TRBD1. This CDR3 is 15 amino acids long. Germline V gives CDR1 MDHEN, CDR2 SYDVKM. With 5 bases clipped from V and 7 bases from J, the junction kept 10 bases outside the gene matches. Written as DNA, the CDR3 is TGTGCCAGCAGTCAGCGGACAGGACCCATTGAAAAACTGTTTTTT. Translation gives CASSQRTGPIEKLFF.

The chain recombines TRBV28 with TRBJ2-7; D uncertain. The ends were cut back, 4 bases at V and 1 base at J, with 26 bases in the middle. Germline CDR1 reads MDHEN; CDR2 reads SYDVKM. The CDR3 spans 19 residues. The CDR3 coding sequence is TGTGCCAGCAGTTCATCCCTCACAGAAGCCCATATCAAATCCTACGAGCAGTACTTC. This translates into CASSSSLTEAHIKSYEQYF.

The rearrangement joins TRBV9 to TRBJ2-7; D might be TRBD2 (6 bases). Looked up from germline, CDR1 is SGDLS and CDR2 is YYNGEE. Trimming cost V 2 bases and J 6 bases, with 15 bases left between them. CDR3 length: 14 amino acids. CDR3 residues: CASSVGPGTVEQYF. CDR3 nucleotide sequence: TGTGCCAGCAGCGTGGGCCCCGGGACTGTCGAGCAGTACTTC.

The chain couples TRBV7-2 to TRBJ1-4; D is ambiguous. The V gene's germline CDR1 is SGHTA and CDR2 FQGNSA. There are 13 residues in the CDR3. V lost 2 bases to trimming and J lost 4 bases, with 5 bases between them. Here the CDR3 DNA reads TGTGCCAGCAGCTTAAACAGTAATGAAAAACTGTTTTTT. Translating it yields CASSLNSNEKLFF. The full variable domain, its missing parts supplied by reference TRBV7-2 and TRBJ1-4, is GAGVSQSPSNKVTEKGKDVELRCDPISGHTALYWYRQSLGQGLEFLIYFQGNSAPDKSGLPSDRFSAERTGGSVSTLTIQRTQQEDSAVYLCASSLNSNEKLFFGSGTQLSVL.

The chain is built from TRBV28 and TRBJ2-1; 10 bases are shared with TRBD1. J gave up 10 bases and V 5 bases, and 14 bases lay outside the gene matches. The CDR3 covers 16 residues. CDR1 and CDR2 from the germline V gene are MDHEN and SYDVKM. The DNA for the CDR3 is TGTGCCAGCAGTCGCCCCCCGACAGGGGGCCCCGGGGAGCAGTTCTTC. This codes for CASSRPPTGGPGEQFF.

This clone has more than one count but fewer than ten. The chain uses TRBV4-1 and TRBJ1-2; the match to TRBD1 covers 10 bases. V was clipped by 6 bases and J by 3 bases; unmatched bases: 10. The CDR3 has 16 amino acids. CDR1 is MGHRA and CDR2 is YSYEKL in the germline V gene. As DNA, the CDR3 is TGCGCCAGCAGGCCAACCCGGGACAGGGGATACTATGGCTACACCTTC. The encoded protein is CASRPTRDRGYYGYTF.

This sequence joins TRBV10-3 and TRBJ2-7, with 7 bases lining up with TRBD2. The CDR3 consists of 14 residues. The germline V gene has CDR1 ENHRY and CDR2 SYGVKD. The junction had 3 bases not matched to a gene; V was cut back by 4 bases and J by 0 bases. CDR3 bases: TGTGCCATCAGTGTCGGGGGGAGCTCCTACGAGCAGTACTTC. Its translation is CAISVGGSSYEQYF.

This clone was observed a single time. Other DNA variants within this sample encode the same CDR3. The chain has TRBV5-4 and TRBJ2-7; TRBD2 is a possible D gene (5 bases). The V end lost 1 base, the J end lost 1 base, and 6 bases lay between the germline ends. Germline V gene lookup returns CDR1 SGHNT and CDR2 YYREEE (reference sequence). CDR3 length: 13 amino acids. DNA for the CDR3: TGTGCCAGCAGCTTGCGGGGATCCTACGAGCAGTACTTC. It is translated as CASSLRGSYEQYF.

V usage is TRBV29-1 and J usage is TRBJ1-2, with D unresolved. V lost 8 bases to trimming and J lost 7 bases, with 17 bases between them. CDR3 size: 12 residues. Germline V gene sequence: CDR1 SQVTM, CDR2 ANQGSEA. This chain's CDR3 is CSTNTFSLGYTF. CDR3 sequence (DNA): TGCAGCACAAATACGTTTTCGCTTGGCTACACCTTC. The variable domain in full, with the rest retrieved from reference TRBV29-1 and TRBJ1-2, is SAVISQKPSRDICQRGTSLTIQCQVDSQVTMMFWYRQQPGQSLTLIATANQGSEATYESGFVIDKFPISRPNLTFSTLTVSNMSPEDSSIYLCSTNTFSLGYTFGSGTRLTVV.

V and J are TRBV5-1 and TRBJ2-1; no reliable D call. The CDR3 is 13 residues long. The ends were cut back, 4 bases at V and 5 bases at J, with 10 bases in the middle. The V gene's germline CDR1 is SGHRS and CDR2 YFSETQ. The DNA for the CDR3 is TGCGCCAGCAGCCTGTCCTTAAACAATGAGCAGTTCTTC. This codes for CASSLSLNNEQFF.

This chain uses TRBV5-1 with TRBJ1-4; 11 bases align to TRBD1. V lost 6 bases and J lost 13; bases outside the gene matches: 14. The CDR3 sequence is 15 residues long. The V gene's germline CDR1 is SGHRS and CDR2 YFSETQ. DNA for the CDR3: TGCGCCAGCACCACAGGGACAGGGGGTGGCCCGGGACTGTTTTTT. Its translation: CASTTGTGGGPGLFF.

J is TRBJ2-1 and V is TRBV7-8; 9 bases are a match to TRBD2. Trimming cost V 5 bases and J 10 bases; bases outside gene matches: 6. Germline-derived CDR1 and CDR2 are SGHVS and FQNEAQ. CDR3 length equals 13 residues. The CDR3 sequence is CASSRPGLAEQFF. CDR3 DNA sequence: TGTGCCAGCAGCCGGCCGGGACTAGCAGAGCAGTTCTTC.

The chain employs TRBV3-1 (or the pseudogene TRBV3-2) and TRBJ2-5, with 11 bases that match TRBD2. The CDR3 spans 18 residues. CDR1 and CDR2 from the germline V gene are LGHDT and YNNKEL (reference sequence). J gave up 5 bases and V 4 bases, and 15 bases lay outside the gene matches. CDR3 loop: CASSLWHLAGGGEETQYF. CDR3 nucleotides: TGTGCCAGCAGCCTTTGGCATCTAGCGGGAGGTGGTGAGGAGACCCAGTACTTC.

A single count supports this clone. The CDR3 bases are TGTGCCAGCAGAAGGTTCGGGAGAGAAACTAGCACAGATACGCAGTATTTT. It encodes CASRRFGRETSTDTQYF. The V gene is TRBV5-4, the J gene TRBJ2-3; possible D gene TRBD2, 6 bases. Trimming took off 5 bases at V and 0 bases at J, with 19 bases between the two ends. The germline V gene encodes CDR1 SGHNT and CDR2 YYREEE (reference sequence). The CDR3 totals 17 residues.

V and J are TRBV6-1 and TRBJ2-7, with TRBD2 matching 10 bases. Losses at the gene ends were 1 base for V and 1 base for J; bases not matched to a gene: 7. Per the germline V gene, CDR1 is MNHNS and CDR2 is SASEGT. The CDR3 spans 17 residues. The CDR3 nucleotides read TGTGCCAGCAGTGAAGGAGGTCTAGCGGGAGTTTCCTACGAGCAGTACTTC. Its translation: CASSEGGLAGVSYEQYF.

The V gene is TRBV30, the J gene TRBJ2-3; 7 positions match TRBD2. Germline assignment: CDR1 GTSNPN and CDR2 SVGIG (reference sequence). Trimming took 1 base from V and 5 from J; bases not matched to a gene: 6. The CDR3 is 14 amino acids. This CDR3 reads CAWSEGLAEDTQYF. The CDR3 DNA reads TGTGCCTGGAGTGAGGGGCTAGCGGAAGATACGCAGTATTTT. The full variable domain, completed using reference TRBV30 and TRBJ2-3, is SQTIHQWPATLVQPVGSPLSLECTVEGTSNPNLYWYRQAAGRGLQLLFYSVGIGQISSEVPQNLSASRPQDRQFILSSKKLLLSDSGFYLCAWSEGLAEDTQYFGPGTRLTVL.